The 29 T cell receptor beta chains reported below all come from one sample, sequenced in a study of spatial heterogeneity in lung cancer. Broader study findings: The study found that expanded intratumoral alpha and beta TCR counts tracked tumor mutation counts.

Time point: sample taken at primary tumor resection. Via MiXCR, TCRdb re-called the 5' RACE reads, giving one row per CDR3 protein. This sample has some 2,500 distinct CDR3 sequences, with 5.5% to 6% found just once. Antigens of these TCRs are unknown. Sequencing used lung tumor tissue, obtained at surgery. The receptors here all came from a male donor with early-stage non-small cell lung cancer.

This clonotype is medium-sized in the sample. This beta chain was picked up by a library intended for alpha chains and is off target, so its count carries little meaning. The rearrangement joins TRBV11-2 to TRBJ2-5; tentative D call: TRBD1 (6 bases). The CDR3 spans 15 residues. In germline, CDR1 is SGHAT, CDR2 FQNNGV. Trimming shortened V by 2 bases and J by 3 bases, and 13 bases separated the two germline ends. CDR3 region: CASSLNLQGEETQYF. In DNA form, the CDR3 reads TGTGCCAGCAGCTTAAATCTACAGGGAGAAGAGACCCAGTACTTC.

This clonotype is termed medium-sized. The library was designed around alpha chains, so this beta chain is a stray read whose abundance carries little weight. The chain is built from TRBV6-5 and TRBJ2-1; no clear D. The length of the CDR3 is 14 residues. The ends were cut back, 0 bases at V and 4 bases at J, with 7 bases in the middle. The germline gives CDR1 MNHEY, CDR2 SVGAGI. The CDR3 DNA is TGTGCCAGCAGTTACTCTGTCAGTTACAATGAGCAGTTCTTC. Protein product: CASSYSVSYNEQFF.

This clonotype is labeled medium-sized. A library prepared for alpha chains yielded this beta chain as an off-target read; its size is of little meaning. This chain connects TRBV7-6 to TRBJ2-7; 12 bases match TRBD1. The trim removed 5 bases at V and 5 bases at J, leaving 7 bases unmatched. The CDR3 extends over 15 amino acids. From germline, CDR1 is SGHVS and CDR2 FNYEAQ. The CDR3 sequence is CASSPPGQGANEQYF. CDR3 nucleotides: TGTGCCAGCAGCCCTCCGGGACAGGGGGCGAACGAGCAGTACTTC.

This clonotype is categorized as medium-sized. The size of this beta chain means little, since it is a stray read in a library made for alpha chains. The rearrangement links TRBV20-1 to TRBJ2-6; D is uncertain. The germline V gene has CDR1 DFQATT and CDR2 SNEGSKA (reference sequence). The V end lost 0 bases, the J end lost 4 bases, and 7 bases lay between the germline ends. The CDR3 is 14 residues long. The CDR3 nucleotides are TGCAGTGCTAGAGATCCTTTGGGGGCCAACGTCCTGACTTTC. Translating it yields CSARDPLGANVLTF.

Many counts were recorded for this clonotype. The library was designed around alpha chains, so this beta chain is a stray read whose abundance carries little weight. The chain employs TRBV6-2 or TRBV6-3 and TRBJ2-1; D gene ambiguous. From germline, CDR1 is MNHEY and CDR2 SVGEGT. The V gene lost 3 bases and the J gene lost 9 bases, with 15 bases spanning the gap. CDR3 length equals 14 residues. In DNA form, the CDR3 reads TGTGCCAGCAGTTATAGCCTCGGCGCGGTTGAGCAGTTCTTC. This sequence encodes CASSYSLGAVEQFF.

This clonotype is categorized as medium-sized. This beta chain came through as a stray read in a library set up for alpha chains, and its size says little. The V gene is TRBV19, the J gene TRBJ2-5, with TRBD2 matching over 7 bases. V shed 3 bases, J shed 0 bases, and the junction held 4 bases outside the gene matches. This CDR3 has 15 amino acids. Germline loops: CDR1 LNHDA, CDR2 SQIVND (reference sequence). As DNA, the CDR3 is TGTGCCAGTAGTATGGAGCTAGCGGACCAAGAGACCCAGTACTTC. Its translation: CASSMELADQETQYF.

This clonotype was detected many times. The library was designed around alpha chains, so this beta chain is a stray read whose abundance carries little weight. The V call is TRBV6-2 or TRBV6-3, the J call TRBJ2-5, with 8 bases fitting TRBD2. The CDR3 extends over 15 amino acids. Germline CDR1 is MNHEY and CDR2 is SVGEGT. Trimming cost V 2 bases and J 5 bases; bases outside gene matches: 7. The CDR3 loop is CASSYGGGFGETQYF. The CDR3 bases are TGTGCCAGCAGTTACGGCGGGGGGTTCGGCGAGACCCAGTACTTC.

By proportion, this clonotype is medium-sized. Being off target in a library aimed at alpha chains, this beta chain has a size of little meaning. V usage is TRBV5-1 and J usage is TRBJ2-1; no clear D. This CDR3 has 11 residues. Germline CDR1 reads SGHRS; CDR2 reads YFSETQ. Deletions cut 0 bases from V and 13 bases from J, with 8 bases between. CDR3 DNA sequence: TGCGCCAGCAGCTTGGAACAGATCCAGTTCTTC. Translated, it gives CASSLEQIQFF.

This clonotype was observed at least ten times. The library was prepared for alpha chains; this beta chain is a stray read, so its frequency means little. V usage is TRBV28 and J usage is TRBJ1-5, with TRBD1 as a possible D gene (6 bases). CDR1 and CDR2 (germline): MDHEN, SYDVKM. CDR3 size: 16 residues. Trimming removed 7 bases from V and 6 bases from J, with 22 bases in between. This CDR3 reads CASIRDIQGGSQPQHF. CDR3 in DNA: TGTGCCAGCATTCGAGATATACAGGGAGGGAGTCAGCCCCAGCATTTT. Drawing the rest from reference TRBV28 and TRBJ1-5, the complete variable domain is DVKVTQSSRYLVKRTGEKVFLECVQDMDHENMFWYRQDPGLGLRLIYFSYDVKMKEKGDIPEGYSVSREKKERFSLILESASTNQTSMYLCASIRDIQGGSQPQHFGDGTRLSIL.

This clonotype came up many times. This beta chain is an off-target read within a library intended for alpha chains, so its frequency means little. This sequence joins TRBV7-8 and TRBJ2-1, with D possibly TRBD2 on 5 matching bases. Between the trimmed V and J ends, which lost 5 bases and 6 bases, there was a span of 20 bases. Germline loops: CDR1 SGHVS, CDR2 FQNEAQ. The CDR3 consists of 16 residues. The CDR3 coding sequence is TGTGCCAGCAGCCCCCAACTAGGTAAACTAGGCAATGAGCAGTTCTTC. Translation gives CASSPQLGKLGNEQFF.

This clonotype has a count of ten or more. A library made for alpha chains picked up this beta chain off target, so its size means little. V gene TRBV20-1 combines with J gene TRBJ1-2, with no clear D. The germline V gene encodes CDR1 DFQATT and CDR2 SNEGSKA (reference sequence). The CDR3 sequence is 12 residues long. Trimming stripped 3 bases from V and 6 bases from J, with 11 bases between. In DNA form, the CDR3 reads TGCAGTGCTAGGGGCCGGGCTGATGGCTACACCTTC. It codes for CSARGRADGYTF.

By sample fraction, this clonotype is medium-sized. This beta chain is a stray sequence in a library constructed for alpha chains; its clone size is not meaningful. J is TRBJ2-2 and V is TRBV7-2; TRBD1 agrees at 10 bases. Germline V CDR1 and CDR2: SGHTA, FQGNSA. After removal of 6 bases from V and 5 bases from J, the junction contained 3 bases not matched to a gene. The CDR3 has 14 amino acids. The chain's CDR3 is CASRTGQGTGELFF. The CDR3 region has the DNA TGTGCCAGCAGAACGGGACAGGGGACCGGGGAGCTGTTTTTT. Looking up the rest from reference TRBV7-2 and TRBJ2-2 gives the full variable domain: GAGVSQSPSNKVTEKGKDVELRCDPISGHTALYWYRQSLGQGLEFLIYFQGNSAPDKSGLPSDRFSAERTGGSVSTLTIQRTQQEDSAVYLCASRTGQGTGELFFGEGSRLTVL.

This clonotype is labeled medium-sized. The library was prepared for alpha chains; this beta chain is a stray read, so its frequency means little. CDR3: CASSPTPVAFWTDTQYF. The CDR3 bases are TGTGCCAGCAGCCCCACCCCAGTAGCATTTTGGACAGATACGCAGTATTTT. The V and J genes are TRBV7-9 and TRBJ2-3; D gene uncertain. The CDR3 extends over 17 amino acids. Germline CDR1 reads SEHNR; CDR2 reads FQNEAQ (reference sequence). Trimming removed 5 bases from V and 3 bases from J, with 21 bases in between.

In this sample, this clonotype is large. As an off-target read in a library built for alpha chains, this beta chain has a frequency of little significance. The rearrangement links TRBV20-1 to TRBJ2-7, with D perhaps matching TRBD1 or TRBD2 (5 bases each). This CDR3 contains 12 residues. V shed 6 bases and J shed 9 bases, with 18 bases lying between them. Germline CDR1 and CDR2: DFQATT and SNEGSKA (reference sequence). CDR3 sequence reads: CSASGTPNPQYF. Here the CDR3 DNA reads TGCAGTGCATCCGGGACGCCGAACCCGCAGTACTTC.

This clonotype has a count of ten or more. This beta chain is an off-target read within a library intended for alpha chains, so its frequency means little. The rearrangement joins TRBV28 to TRBJ2-2; D perhaps matches TRBD1 (5 bases). V lost 5 bases to trimming and J lost 5 bases, with 9 bases between them. The CDR3 consists of 13 residues. Looked up from germline, CDR1 is MDHEN and CDR2 is SYDVKM. The CDR3 DNA follows: TGTGCCAGCAGTCCGACAGCTACCGGGGAGCTGTTTTTT. This translates into CASSPTATGELFF. The entire variable domain, with the rest obtained from reference TRBV28 and TRBJ2-2, is as follows: DVKVTQSSRYLVKRTGEKVFLECVQDMDHENMFWYRQDPGLGLRLIYFSYDVKMKEKGDIPEGYSVSREKKERFSLILESASTNQTSMYLCASSPTATGELFFGEGSRLTVL.

This clonotype was seen ten or more times. The library was built for alpha chains, so this beta chain is an off-target read and its size means little. This rearrangement joins TRBV27 to TRBJ2-3; D might be TRBD1 (6 bases). V was shortened by 8 bases and J by 0 bases, with 15 bases between the two germline ends. Germline CDR1 reads MNHEY; CDR2 reads SMNVEV (reference sequence). CDR3 length: 15 residues. The CDR3 loop is CASGDISLSTDTQYF. The DNA for the CDR3 is TGTGCCAGCGGGGACATCTCCTTAAGCACAGATACGCAGTATTTT.

In its sample, this clonotype is large (0.1 to 1%). For a library built for alpha chains, this beta chain is a stray read; little rests on its size. The V and J genes are TRBV12-3 or TRBV12-4 and TRBJ2-1; TRBD2 aligns across 13 bases. The CDR3 spans 16 residues. With V trimmed by 6 bases and J by 8 bases, 10 bases remained unmatched. The CDR3 spells CASSTRLAGGLHEQFF. The CDR3 region has the DNA TGTGCCAGCAGCACGAGACTAGCGGGAGGTTTGCATGAGCAGTTCTTC.

Worth noting for this clonotype: This beta chain is an off-target read within a library intended for alpha chains, so its frequency means little. DNA of the CDR3: TGTGCCTGGAGTTCCTTCCTAGCGGGAGGCGGGGATGAGCAGTTCTTC. This sequence encodes CAWSSFLAGGGDEQFF. The chain couples TRBV30 to TRBJ2-1, with 11 nucleotides matching TRBD2. From germline, CDR1 is GTSNPN and CDR2 SVGIG (reference sequence). After removal of 2 bases from V and 8 bases from J, the junction contained 11 bases not matched to a gene. The CDR3 is 16 residues long.

This clonotype occurred many times. The size of this beta chain means little, since it is a stray read in a library made for alpha chains. CDR3 sequence reads: CASSYSTDTQYF. In nucleotides, the CDR3 is TGCGCCAGCAGCTATAGCACAGATACGCAGTATTTT. The chain links TRBV10-1 to TRBJ2-3; D remains unclear. The V and J ends lost 6 bases and 0 bases respectively, with 4 bases between them. This CDR3 is built from 12 residues. In germline, CDR1 is WNHNN, CDR2 SYGVQD (reference sequence).

This clonotype was counted many times. Found in a library prepared for alpha chains, this beta chain is an off-target read, and its abundance has little meaning. The gene calls are TRBV28 and TRBJ2-5, with D unclear. The CDR3 contains 13 residues. Between the trimmed V and J ends, which lost 5 bases and 3 bases, there was a span of 10 bases. Germline V gene data show CDR1 as MDHEN and CDR2 as SYDVKM. CDR3 in DNA: TGTGCCAGCAGTCCCGGACGGGAAGAGACCCAGTACTTC. As protein: CASSPGREETQYF.

Sample share makes this clonotype medium-sized. This beta chain came through as a stray read in a library set up for alpha chains, and its size says little. This chain links TRBV20-1 with TRBJ2-3; 8 bases are shared with TRBD2. The CDR3 runs to 13 residues. Looked up from germline, CDR1 is DFQATT and CDR2 is SNEGSKA (reference sequence). CDR3 coding DNA: TGCAGCGACCTACTAGCGGACGGAGATACGCAGTATTTT. It translates to CSDLLADGDTQYF.

This clonotype was detected ten times or more. The size of this beta chain means little, since it is a stray read in a library made for alpha chains. J is TRBJ2-7 and V is TRBV29-1; 10 nucleotides agree with TRBD2. The CDR3 sequence is 13 residues long. V was clipped by 7 bases and J by 3 bases; unmatched bases: 6. CDR1 is SQVTM, CDR2 ANQGSEA, per germline. In DNA, the CDR3 is TGCAGCGGATCTAGCGGGAGCTACTACGAGCAGTACTTC. This translates into CSGSSGSYYEQYF.

This clonotype was observed a handful of times. This beta chain is a stray read from a library made for alpha chains; its abundance is not meaningful. V gene TRBV6-5 combines with J gene TRBJ2-6, with a weak D call TRBD2 (6 bases). This CDR3 region has 16 residues. The germline V and J ends were trimmed by 8 bases and 0 bases, with 14 bases remaining between them. Germline loops: CDR1 MNHEY, CDR2 SVGAGI. The CDR3 loop reads CASGGTFSSGANVLTF. For the CDR3, the DNA is TGTGCCAGCGGAGGGACGTTCAGCTCTGGGGCCAACGTCCTGACTTTC.

This clonotype has ten or more counts. This beta chain came through as a stray read in a library set up for alpha chains, and its size says little. The rearrangement uses TRBV2 and TRBJ1-4, with D possibly TRBD1 on 5 matching bases. Germline CDR1 and CDR2: SNHLY and FYNNEI. The CDR3 contains 16 residues. The ends were cut back, 5 bases at V and 6 bases at J, with 19 bases in the middle. The CDR3 spells CASSPRDPGKDEKLFF. Here the CDR3 DNA reads TGTGCCAGCAGTCCCCGGGACCCCGGAAAAGATGAAAAACTGTTTTTT.

This clonotype is labeled as medium-sized. The library was prepared for alpha chains; this beta chain is a stray read, so its frequency means little. The V call is TRBV7-9, the J call TRBJ2-2; no reliable D call. The CDR3 is 16 amino acids. The germline V gene encodes CDR1 SEHNR and CDR2 FQNEAQ (reference sequence). V was trimmed by 1 base and J by 4 bases, leaving 13 bases between them. This CDR3 reads CASSLGVDLRTGELFF. The DNA for the CDR3 is TGTGCCAGCAGCTTAGGCGTGGATTTGCGCACCGGGGAGCTGTTTTTT.

This clonotype is medium-sized (0.01 to 0.1%). This beta chain is a stray read from a library made for alpha chains; its abundance is not meaningful. This chain links TRBV6-4 with TRBJ2-3, with D possibly being TRBD2 (6 bases). The V end lost 0 bases, the J end lost 3 bases, and 13 bases lay between the germline ends. Germline assignment: CDR1 MRHNA and CDR2 SNTAGT. This CDR3 spans 16 amino acids. The CDR3 DNA is TGTGCCAGCAGTGACTCTAGCGGCCGTCCAACAGATACGCAGTATTTT. As protein: CASSDSSGRPTDTQYF.

In its sample, this clonotype is medium-sized. Found in a library prepared for alpha chains, this beta chain is an off-target read, and its abundance has little meaning. This rearrangement joins TRBV7-2 to TRBJ1-5; D uncertain. This CDR3 has 16 residues. CDR1 and CDR2 (germline): SGHTA, FQGNSA. V lost 4 bases, J lost 0 bases, and 13 bases lay in between. The CDR3 loop reads CASSSGLDGSNQPQHF. Here the CDR3 DNA reads TGTGCCAGCAGCTCGGGCCTGGACGGTAGCAATCAGCCCCAGCATTTT.

This clonotype is deemed medium-sized. The library was prepared for alpha chains; this beta chain is a stray read, so its frequency means little. The chain carries TRBV11-3 and TRBJ2-2, with 9 bases matching TRBD1. The length of the CDR3 is 15 residues. Germline V lookup: CDR1 SGHNT, CDR2 YENEEA. The V and J ends lost 5 bases and 2 bases, in that order; junction bases with no gene match: 3. The chain's CDR3 is CASSRGQGNTGELFF. DNA of the CDR3: TGTGCCAGCAGCCGGGGACAGGGCAACACCGGGGAGCTGTTTTTT. The whole variable domain, filled in from reference TRBV11-3 and TRBJ2-2, reads EAGVVQSPRYKIIEKKQPVAFWCNPISGHNTLYWYLQNLGQGPELLIRYENEEAVDDSQLPKDRFSAERLKGVDSTLKIQPAELGDSAVYLCASSRGQGNTGELFFGEGSRLTVL.

This clonotype is medium-sized by share. The library was built for alpha chains, so this beta chain is an off-target read and its size means little. The gene calls are TRBV21-1 and TRBJ1-5. TRBV21-1 is tagged as a pseudogene. This CDR3 has 13 amino acids. This chain's CDR3 is CASSKQGNQPQHF. CDR3 DNA sequence: TGTGCCAGCAGCAAACAGGGCAATCAGCCCCAGCATTTT.